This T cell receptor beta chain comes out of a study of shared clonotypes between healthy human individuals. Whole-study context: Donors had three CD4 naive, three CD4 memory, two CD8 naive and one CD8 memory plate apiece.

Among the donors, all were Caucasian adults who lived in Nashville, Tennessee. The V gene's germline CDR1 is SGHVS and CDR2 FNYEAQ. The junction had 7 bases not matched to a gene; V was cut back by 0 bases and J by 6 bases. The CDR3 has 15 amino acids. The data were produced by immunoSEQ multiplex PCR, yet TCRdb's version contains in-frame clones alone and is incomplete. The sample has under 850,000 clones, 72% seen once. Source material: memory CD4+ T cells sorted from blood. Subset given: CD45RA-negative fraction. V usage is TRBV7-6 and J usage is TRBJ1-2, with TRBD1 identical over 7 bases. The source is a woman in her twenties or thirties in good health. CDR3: CASSLASQGDDGYTF. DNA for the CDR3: TGTGCCAGCAGCTTAGCGTCTCAGGGGGATGATGGCTACACCTTC. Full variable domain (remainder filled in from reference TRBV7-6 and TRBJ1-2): GAGVSQSPRYKVTKRGQDVALRCDPISGHVSLYWYRQALGQGPEFLTYFNYEAQQDKSGLPNDRFSAERPEGSISTLTIQRTEQRDSAMYRCASSLASQGDDGYTFGSGTRLTVV.